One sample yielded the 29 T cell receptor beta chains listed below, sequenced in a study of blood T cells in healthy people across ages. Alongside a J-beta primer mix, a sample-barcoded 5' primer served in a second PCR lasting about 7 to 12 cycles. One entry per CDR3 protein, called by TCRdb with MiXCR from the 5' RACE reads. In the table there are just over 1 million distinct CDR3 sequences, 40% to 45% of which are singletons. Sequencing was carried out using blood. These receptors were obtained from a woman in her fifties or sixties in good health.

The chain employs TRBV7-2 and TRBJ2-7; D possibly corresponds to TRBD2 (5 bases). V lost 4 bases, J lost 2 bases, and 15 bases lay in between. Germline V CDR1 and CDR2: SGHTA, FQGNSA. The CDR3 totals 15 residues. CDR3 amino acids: CASSSSSGNPYEQYF. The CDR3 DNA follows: TGTGCCAGCAGCTCGTCTTCCGGGAACCCCTACGAGCAGTACTTC. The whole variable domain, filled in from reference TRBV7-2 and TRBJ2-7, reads GAGVSQSPSNKVTEKGKDVELRCDPISGHTALYWYRQSLGQGLEFLIYFQGNSAPDKSGLPSDRFSAERTGGSVSTLTIQRTQQEDSAVYLCASSSSSGNPYEQYFGPGTRLTVT.

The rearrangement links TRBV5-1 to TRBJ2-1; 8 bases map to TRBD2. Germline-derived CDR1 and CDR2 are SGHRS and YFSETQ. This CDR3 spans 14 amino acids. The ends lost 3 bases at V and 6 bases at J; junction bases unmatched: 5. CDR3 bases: TGCGCCAGCAGCTGGGGACTAGTGGGCAATGAGCAGTTCTTC. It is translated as CASSWGLVGNEQFF.

CDR3: CSATQTGDYGYTF. CDR3 nucleotide sequence: TGCAGTGCTACGCAGACAGGGGACTATGGCTACACCTTC. This chain links TRBV20-1 with TRBJ1-2; 8 bases align to TRBD1. The length of the CDR3 is 13 residues. The J segment lost 3 bases and the V segment lost 4 bases, leaving 4 bases of the junction unmatched. The germline gives CDR1 DFQATT, CDR2 SNEGSKA (reference sequence).

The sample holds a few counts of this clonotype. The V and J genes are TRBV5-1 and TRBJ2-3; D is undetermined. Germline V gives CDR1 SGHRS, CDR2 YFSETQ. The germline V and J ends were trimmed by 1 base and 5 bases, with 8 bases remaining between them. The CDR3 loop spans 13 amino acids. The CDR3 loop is CASSLSMRDTQYF. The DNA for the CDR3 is TGCGCCAGCAGCTTGTCGATGCGAGATACGCAGTATTTT.

The CDR3 nucleotides read TGTGCCAGCAGCCAAGGTACGAGCGAGCAGTACTTC. The encoded protein is CASSQGTSEQYF. This chain joins TRBV3-1 and TRBJ2-4, with D unresolved. The last part of the DNA fits TRBJ2-7 better; the J call may be wrong. The CDR3 spans 12 residues. Looked up from germline, CDR1 is LGHDT and CDR2 is YNNKEL (reference sequence).

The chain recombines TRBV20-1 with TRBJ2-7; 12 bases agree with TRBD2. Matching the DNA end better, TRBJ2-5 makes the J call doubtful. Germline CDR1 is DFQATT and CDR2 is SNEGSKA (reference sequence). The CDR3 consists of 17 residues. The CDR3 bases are TGCAGTGTTAGTATGCTAGCGGGAGGGCCGTGGCGAGAGACCCAGTACTTC. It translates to CSVSMLAGGPWRETQYF.

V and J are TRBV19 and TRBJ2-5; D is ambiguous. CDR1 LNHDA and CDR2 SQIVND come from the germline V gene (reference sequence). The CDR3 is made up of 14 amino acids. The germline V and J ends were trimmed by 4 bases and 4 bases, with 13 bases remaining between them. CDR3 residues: CASSRVGSAETQYF. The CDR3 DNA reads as TGTGCCAGTAGTAGGGTAGGGTCCGCAGAGACCCAGTACTTC.

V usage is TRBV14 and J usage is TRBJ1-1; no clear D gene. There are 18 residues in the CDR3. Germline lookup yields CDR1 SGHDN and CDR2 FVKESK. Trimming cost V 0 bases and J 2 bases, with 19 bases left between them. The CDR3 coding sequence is TGTGCCAGCAGCCAAGAACCCGTGACATCTACCTTAAACACTGAAGCTTTCTTT. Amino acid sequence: CASSQEPVTSTLNTEAFF.

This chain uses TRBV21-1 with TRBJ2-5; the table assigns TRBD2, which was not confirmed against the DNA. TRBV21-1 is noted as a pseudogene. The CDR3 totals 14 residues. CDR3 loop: CASKEGAPFVTQYF. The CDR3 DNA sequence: TGTGCCAGCAAAGAGGGCGCTCCCTTCGTGACCCAGTACTTC.

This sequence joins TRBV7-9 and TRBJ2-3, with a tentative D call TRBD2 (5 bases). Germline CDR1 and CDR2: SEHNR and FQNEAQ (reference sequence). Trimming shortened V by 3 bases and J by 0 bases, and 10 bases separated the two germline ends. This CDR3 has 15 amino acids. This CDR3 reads CASSFRTGSTDTQYF. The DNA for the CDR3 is TGTGCCAGCAGCTTTCGGACTGGGAGCACAGATACGCAGTATTTT.

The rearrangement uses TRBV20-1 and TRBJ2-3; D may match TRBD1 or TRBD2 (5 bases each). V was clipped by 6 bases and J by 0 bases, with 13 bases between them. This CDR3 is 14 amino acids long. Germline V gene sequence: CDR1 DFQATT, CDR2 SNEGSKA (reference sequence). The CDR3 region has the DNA TGCAGTGCGAGGGACGGAGAGAGCACAGATACGCAGTATTTT. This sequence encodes CSARDGESTDTQYF.

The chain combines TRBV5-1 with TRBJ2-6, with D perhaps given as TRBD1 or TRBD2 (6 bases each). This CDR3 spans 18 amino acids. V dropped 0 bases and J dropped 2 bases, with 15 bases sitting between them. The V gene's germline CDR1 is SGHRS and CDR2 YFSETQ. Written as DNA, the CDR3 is TGCGCCAGCAGCTTGGCCTGTACAGGGACTCCTGGGGCCAACGTCCTGACTTTC. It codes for CASSLACTGTPGANVLTF.

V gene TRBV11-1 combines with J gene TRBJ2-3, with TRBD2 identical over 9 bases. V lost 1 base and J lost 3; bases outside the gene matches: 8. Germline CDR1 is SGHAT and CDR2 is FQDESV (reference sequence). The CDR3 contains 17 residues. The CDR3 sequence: CASSLVPAGGRTDTQYF. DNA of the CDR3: TGTGCCAGCAGCTTAGTTCCAGCGGGAGGTAGGACAGATACGCAGTATTTT. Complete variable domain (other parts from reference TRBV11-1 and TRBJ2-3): EAEVAQSPRYKITEKSQAVAFWCDPISGHATLYWYRQILGQGPELLVQFQDESVVDDSQLPKDRFSAERLKGVDSTLKIQPAELGDSAMYLCASSLVPAGGRTDTQYFGPGTRLTVL.

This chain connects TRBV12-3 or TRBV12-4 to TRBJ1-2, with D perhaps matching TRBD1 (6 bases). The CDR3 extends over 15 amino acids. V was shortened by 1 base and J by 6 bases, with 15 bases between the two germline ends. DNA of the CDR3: TGTGCCAGCAGTTTAGGAGTTGGTGGGGGGCATGGCTACACCTTC. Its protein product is CASSLGVGGGHGYTF.

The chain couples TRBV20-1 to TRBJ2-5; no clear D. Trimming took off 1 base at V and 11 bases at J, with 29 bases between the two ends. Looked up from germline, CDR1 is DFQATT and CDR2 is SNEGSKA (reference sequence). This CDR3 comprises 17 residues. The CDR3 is CSARGFNAGTTYNEQYF. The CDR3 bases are TGCAGTGCTAGAGGTTTTAATGCAGGAACTACCTACAATGAGCAGTACTTC.

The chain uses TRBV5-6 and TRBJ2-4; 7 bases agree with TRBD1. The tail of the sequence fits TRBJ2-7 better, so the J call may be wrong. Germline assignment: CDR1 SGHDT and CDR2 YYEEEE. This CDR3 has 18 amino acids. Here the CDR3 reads CASSLGGQGEQYSYEQYF. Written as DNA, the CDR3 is TGTGCCAGCAGCTTGGGTGGGCAGGGGGAACAATACTCCTACGAGCAGTACTTC.

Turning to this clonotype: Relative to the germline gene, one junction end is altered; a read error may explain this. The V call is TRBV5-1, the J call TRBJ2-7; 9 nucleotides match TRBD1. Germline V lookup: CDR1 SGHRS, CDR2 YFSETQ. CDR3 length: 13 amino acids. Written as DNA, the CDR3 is TGCGCCAACAGCTGGGACAGGGTCTACGAGCAGTACTTC. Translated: CANSWDRVYEQYF.

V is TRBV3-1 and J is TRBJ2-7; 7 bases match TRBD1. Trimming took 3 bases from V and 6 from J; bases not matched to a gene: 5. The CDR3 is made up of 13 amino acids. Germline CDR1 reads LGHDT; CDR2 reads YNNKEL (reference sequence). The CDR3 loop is CASSQTQGFEQYF. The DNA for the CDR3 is TGTGCCAGCAGCCAGACACAGGGGTTCGAGCAGTACTTC.

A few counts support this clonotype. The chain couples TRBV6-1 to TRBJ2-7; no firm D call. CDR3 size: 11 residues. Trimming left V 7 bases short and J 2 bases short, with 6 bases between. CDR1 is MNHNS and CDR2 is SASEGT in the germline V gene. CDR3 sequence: CASKGAYEQYF. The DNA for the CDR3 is TGTGCCAGCAAGGGTGCCTACGAGCAGTACTTC.

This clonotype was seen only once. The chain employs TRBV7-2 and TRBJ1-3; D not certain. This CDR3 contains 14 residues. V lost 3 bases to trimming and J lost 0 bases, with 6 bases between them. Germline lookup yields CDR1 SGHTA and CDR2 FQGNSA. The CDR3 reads CASSFKVSGNTIYF. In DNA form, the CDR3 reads TGTGCCAGCAGCTTTAAGGTCTCTGGAAACACCATATATTTT.

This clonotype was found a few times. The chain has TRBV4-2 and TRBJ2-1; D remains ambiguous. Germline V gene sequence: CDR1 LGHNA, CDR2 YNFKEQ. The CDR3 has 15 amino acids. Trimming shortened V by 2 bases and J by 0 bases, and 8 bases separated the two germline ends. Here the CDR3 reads CASSQTTSSYNEQFF. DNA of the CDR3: TGTGCCAGCAGCCAAACTACCAGCTCCTACAATGAGCAGTTCTTC.

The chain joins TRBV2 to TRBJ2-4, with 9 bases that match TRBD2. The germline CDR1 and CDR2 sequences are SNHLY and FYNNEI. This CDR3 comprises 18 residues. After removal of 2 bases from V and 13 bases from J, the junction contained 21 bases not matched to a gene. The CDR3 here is CASSESLAGEGRWWEQYF. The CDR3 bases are TGTGCCAGCAGTGAATCGTTAGCGGGAGAGGGGAGATGGTGGGAGCAGTACTTC.

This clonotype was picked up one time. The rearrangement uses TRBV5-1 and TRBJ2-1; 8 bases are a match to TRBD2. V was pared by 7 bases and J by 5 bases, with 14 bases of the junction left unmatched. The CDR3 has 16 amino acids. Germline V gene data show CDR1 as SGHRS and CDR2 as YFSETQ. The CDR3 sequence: CASRSGTSIGHNEQFF. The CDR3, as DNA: TGCGCCAGCCGTAGCGGGACATCCATCGGGCACAATGAGCAGTTCTTC.

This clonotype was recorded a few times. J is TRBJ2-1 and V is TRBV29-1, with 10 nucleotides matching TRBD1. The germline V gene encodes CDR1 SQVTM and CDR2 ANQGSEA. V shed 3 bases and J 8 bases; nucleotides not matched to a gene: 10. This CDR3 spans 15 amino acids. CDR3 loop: CSVDSGQGRLDEQFF. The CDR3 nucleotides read TGCAGCGTTGATTCGGGACAGGGGCGGTTGGATGAGCAGTTCTTC.

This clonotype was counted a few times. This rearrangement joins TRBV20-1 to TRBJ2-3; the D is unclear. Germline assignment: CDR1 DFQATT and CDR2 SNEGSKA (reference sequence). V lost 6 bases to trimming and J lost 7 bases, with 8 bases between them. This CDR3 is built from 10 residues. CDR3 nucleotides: TGCAGTGCCCTAGGGAATACGCAGTATTTT. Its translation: CSALGNTQYF.

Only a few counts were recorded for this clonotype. The CDR3 sequence is CASSLEAVNTEAFF. DNA for the CDR3: TGTGCCAGCAGCTTAGAAGCAGTGAACACTGAAGCTTTCTTT. The chain combines TRBV7-8 with TRBJ1-1; D gene ambiguous. V shed 1 base and J shed 0 bases, with 6 bases lying between them. Germline V CDR1 and CDR2: SGHVS, FQNEAQ. The CDR3 loop spans 14 amino acids.

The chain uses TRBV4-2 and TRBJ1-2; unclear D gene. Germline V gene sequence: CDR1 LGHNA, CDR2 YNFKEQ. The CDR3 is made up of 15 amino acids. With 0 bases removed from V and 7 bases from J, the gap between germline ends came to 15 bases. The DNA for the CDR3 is TGTGCCAGCAGCCAAGAATCCGCGGGGAGGGTTGGCTACACCTTC. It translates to CASSQESAGRVGYTF.

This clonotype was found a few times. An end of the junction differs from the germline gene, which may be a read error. The CDR3 region has the DNA TGTGCCAGCAGCTTATTAAGGACAGGGGTGGAGGAGCAGTTCTTC. The encoded protein is CASSLLRTGVEEQFF. The genes are TRBV28 and TRBJ2-1; TRBD1 aligns across 9 bases. The V gene's germline CDR1 is MDHEN and CDR2 SYDVKM. This CDR3 has 15 amino acids.

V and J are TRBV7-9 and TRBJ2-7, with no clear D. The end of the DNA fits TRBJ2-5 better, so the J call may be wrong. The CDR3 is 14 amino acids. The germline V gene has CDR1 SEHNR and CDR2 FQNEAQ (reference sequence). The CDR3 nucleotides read TGTGCCAGCACCGAAATTGGGCCACAAGAGACCCAGTACTTC. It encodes CASTEIGPQETQYF.